One sample yielded the 3 T cell receptor beta chains listed below, sequenced in a study of blood T cell repertoires in COVID-19. Clones were sequenced by immunoSEQ multiplex PCR, and TCRdb holds only the in-frame ones, with some missing. The sample lists just over 150,000 clones, 75% to 90% occurring once. The material sequenced was peripheral blood. Every receptor here comes from a middle-aged woman with acute or convalescent COVID-19.

The genes are TRBV7-5 and TRBJ2-3; the table's TRBD2 call for D was not verified on the DNA. TRBV7-5 is a recognized pseudogene. The CDR3 length is 15 residues. CDR3 DNA sequence: TGTGCCAGAAGTTTCCGGGACTCATCGACAGATACGCAGTATTTT. It specifies CARSFRDSSTDTQYF.

For the CDR3, the DNA is TGTGCCAGCAGCCGTACCCCAGGGACAGAGAACACTGAAGCTTTCTTT. It encodes CASSRTPGTENTEAFF. The chain has TRBV5-5 and TRBJ1-1; 7 bases fit TRBD1. Germline V CDR1 and CDR2: SGHKS, YYEKEE (reference sequence). The CDR3 is 16 residues long. V gave up 4 bases and J gave up 1 base; unmatched junction bases: 10.

The gene calls are TRBV29-1 and TRBJ2-1; D is uncertain. V was trimmed by 1 base and J by 6 bases, leaving 7 bases between them. Looked up from germline, CDR1 is SQVTM and CDR2 is ANQGSEA. This CDR3 is built from 12 residues. CDR3 nucleotides: TGCAGCGTTGAAGTACTGTTCAATGAGCAGTTCTTC. The encoded protein is CSVEVLFNEQFF.